This note documents a single T cell receptor beta chain sequence. No antigen is known for it. The germline gives CDR1 SGHAT, CDR2 FQNNGV. The V end was cut by 4 bases, the J end by 2 bases, with 12 bases between. The CDR3 covers 14 residues. From the 120-subject validation cohort, which was separate from the approximately 670-subject first cohort, the donors were drawn. Produced via immunoSEQ multiplex PCR; TCRdb's table is partial and in-frame only. This sample has 70,000 to 75,000 clones; around 93% occur once, and the top ten carry more than 0.8%. These data originate in a study of cytomegalovirus exposure and HLA in healthy donors. About the research overall: Per a later analysis, the approximately 620 first-cohort and 120 validation repertoires shared one platform. Notes on the study in general: The tendency of first-cohort TCR clusters to co-occur in the 120 or so validation repertoires was the finding of a later analysis.

Material for sequencing was PBMCs. V and J are TRBV11-2 and TRBJ2-7, with D possibly matching TRBD2 (5 bases). The clonotype was recovered from a woman in her late teens or twenties in good health and CMV-seronegative. CDR3 bases: TGTGCCAGCAGCTCCCCGACGAGGGCCTACGAGCAGTACTTC. It yields the protein CASSSPTRAYEQYF. Using reference TRBV11-2 and TRBJ2-7 for the parts outside the CDR3, the full variable domain is EAGVAQSPRYKIIEKRQSVAFWCNPISGHATLYWYQQILGQGPKLLIQFQNNGVVDDSQLPKDRFSAERLKGVDSTLKIQPAKLEDSAVYLCASSSPTRAYEQYFGPGTRLTVT.